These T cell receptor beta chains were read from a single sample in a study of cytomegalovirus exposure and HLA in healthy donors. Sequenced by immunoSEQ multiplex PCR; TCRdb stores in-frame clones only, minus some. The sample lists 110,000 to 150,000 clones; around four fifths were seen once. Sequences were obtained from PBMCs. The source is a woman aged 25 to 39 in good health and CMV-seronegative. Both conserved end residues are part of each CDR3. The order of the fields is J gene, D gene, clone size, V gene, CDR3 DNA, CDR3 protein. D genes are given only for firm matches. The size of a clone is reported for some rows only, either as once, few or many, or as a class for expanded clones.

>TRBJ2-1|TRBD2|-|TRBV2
TGTGCCAGCAGCTCCCGGAGTAGCGGGGGGGCCAACGAGCAGTTCTTC
CASSSRSSGGANEQFF
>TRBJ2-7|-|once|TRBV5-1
TGCGCCAGCAGTCAGGGATCCTACGAGCAGTACTTC
CASSQGSYEQYF
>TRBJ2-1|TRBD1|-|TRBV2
TGTGCCAGCAGTGCCGACAGGGGGCCCTACAATGAGCAGTTCTTC
CASSADRGPYNEQFF
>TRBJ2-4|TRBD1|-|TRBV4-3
TGCGCCAGCAGCCCCGACCAGGGGGGACAGGGCAAAAACATTCAGTACTTC
CASSPDQGGQGKNIQYF
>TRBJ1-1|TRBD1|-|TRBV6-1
TGTGCCAGCGTCAGGGGGGCGAGGACTGAAGCTTTCTTT
CASVRGARTEAFF
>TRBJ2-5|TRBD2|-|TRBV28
TGTGCCAGCAGAAAAGGCGGGGGAAGGGAGACCCAGTACTTC
CASRKGGGRETQYF
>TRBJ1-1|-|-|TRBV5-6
TGTGCCAGCAGCTTGATCCGGGGGGCGGCTTTCTTT
CASSLIRGAAFF
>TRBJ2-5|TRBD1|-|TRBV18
TGTGCCAGCTCACCTGGTACAGGGGTACAAGAGACCCAGTACTTC
CASSPGTGVQETQYF
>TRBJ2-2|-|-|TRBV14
TGTGCCAGCAGCCAATTTGTGACAGGGAACACCGGGGAGCTGTTTTTT
CASSQFVTGNTGELFF
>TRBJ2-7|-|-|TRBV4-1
TGCGCCAGCAGCCAAGCGCCGTCCGCAGGGCTTGGGCAGTACTTC
CASSQAPSAGLGQYF
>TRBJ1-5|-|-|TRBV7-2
TGTGCCAGCAGCTTAGTCGGCGGGGGGCAGCCCCAGCATTTT
CASSLVGGGQPQHF
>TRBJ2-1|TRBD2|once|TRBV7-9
TGTGCCAGCGTAGCGGGGGGGCGCGATGAGCAGTTCTTC
CASVAGGRDEQFF
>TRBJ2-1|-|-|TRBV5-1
TGCGCCAGCAGCTTGGGAGGGTCCCCCTCCTACAATGAGCAGTTCTTC
CASSLGGSPSYNEQFF
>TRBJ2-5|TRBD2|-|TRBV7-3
TGTGCCAGCAGCGTTAGCGGGGGGGCGGTAGAGACCCAGTACTTC
CASSVSGGAVETQYF
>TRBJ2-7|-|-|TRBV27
TGTGCCAGCAGTCCGGGCAGGGAATGGAACGAGCAGTACTTC
CASSPGREWNEQYF
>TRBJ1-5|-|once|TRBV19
TGTGCCAGTAGGGTAGGGAGCCAGCCCCAGCATTTT
CASRVGSQPQHF
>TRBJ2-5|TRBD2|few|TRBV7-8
TGTGCCAGCAGCAAACGGACTAGCGGGGGAGTAGGAGGAGAGACCCAGTACTTC
CASSKRTSGGVGGETQYF
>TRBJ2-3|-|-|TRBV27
TGTGCCAGCAGTTCTCGGGGATACTCAGATACGCAGTATTTT
CASSSRGYSDTQYF
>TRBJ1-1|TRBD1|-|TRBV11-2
TGTGCCAGCAGCTTAGCGTCAGGGGGCTCGAGAACTGAAGCTTTCTTT
CASSLASGGSRTEAFF
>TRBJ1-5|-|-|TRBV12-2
TGTGCAAGTCGCTTAGTTAGCGGACAGGGGAGCAGCAATCAGCCCCAGCATTTT
CASRLVSGQGSSNQPQHF
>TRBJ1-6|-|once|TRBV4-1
TGCGCCAGCAGCCAACAGGGTGTACCATCCTCCTATAATTCACCCCTCCACTTT
CASSQQGVPSSYNSPLHF
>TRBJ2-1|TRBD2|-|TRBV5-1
TGCGCCAGCAGCTTGGGACTAGCGGGGGGTAATGAGCAGTTCTTC
CASSLGLAGGNEQFF
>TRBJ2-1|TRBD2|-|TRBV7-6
TGTGCCAGCAGCGCACGGGCTGGAGGGACTAGCGTCTACAATGAGCAGTTCTTC
CASSARAGGTSVYNEQFF
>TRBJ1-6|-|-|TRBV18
TGTGCCAGCTCACCAGGACAGAGAGATTCACCCCTCCACTTT
CASSPGQRDSPLHF
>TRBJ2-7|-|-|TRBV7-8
TGTGCCAGCAGCTCCGTAAGCCGGTACGAGCAGTACTTC
CASSSVSRYEQYF
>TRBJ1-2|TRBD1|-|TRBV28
TGTGCCAGCAGTTCGAACGACAGGGAATATGGCTACACCTTC
CASSSNDREYGYTF
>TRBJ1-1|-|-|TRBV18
TGTGCCAGCTCACCATCCGTACGTAAGCATGAAGCTTTCTTT
CASSPSVRKHEAFF
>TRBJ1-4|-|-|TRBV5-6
TGTGCCAGCAGCTACAAAAACAGGGTAGGCGGTGAAAAACTGTTTTTT
CASSYKNRVGGEKLFF
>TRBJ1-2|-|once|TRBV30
TGTGCCTGGAGCCAGGGGCATGGCTACACCTTC
CAWSQGHGYTF
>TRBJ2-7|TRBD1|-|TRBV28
TGTGCCAGCAGTAAGACAGGGGGCTACGAGCAGTACTTC
CASSKTGGYEQYF
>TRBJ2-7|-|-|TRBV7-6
TGTGCCAGCAGCCCGGTGACGGGATCCTACGAGCAGTACTTC
CASSPVTGSYEQYF
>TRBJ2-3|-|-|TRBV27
TGTGCCAGCGGGGGGTCCTCTAGCACAGATACGCAGTATTTT
CASGGSSSTDTQYF
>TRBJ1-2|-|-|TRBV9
TGTGCCAGCACAAAAGACGGGGGAGCTAACTATGGCTACACCTTC
CASTKDGGANYGYTF
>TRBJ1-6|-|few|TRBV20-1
TGCAGTGCTCCGTTCGGGTCACCCCTCCACTTT
CSAPFGSPLHF
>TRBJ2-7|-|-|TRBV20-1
TGCAGTGCTCTTTACTACGAGCAGTACTTC
CSALYYEQYF
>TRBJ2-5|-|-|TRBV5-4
TGTGCCAGCAGCGTTCGACAACACCAAGAGACCCAGTACTTC
CASSVRQHQETQYF
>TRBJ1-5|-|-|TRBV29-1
TGCAGCGTTGAAGTTAGCGGGCAGGCCCTAAGGGATTCAATTTATAGCAATCAGCCCCAGCATTTT
CSVEVSGQALRDSIYSNQPQHF
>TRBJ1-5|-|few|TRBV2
TGTGCCAGCAGCCCCAGGGGCGGTGGTCAGCCCCAGCATTTT
CASSPRGGGQPQHF
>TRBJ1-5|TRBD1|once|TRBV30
TGTGCCTGGAGTTCCGGGACAGGGCGAGGTCAGCCCCAGCATTTT
CAWSSGTGRGQPQHF
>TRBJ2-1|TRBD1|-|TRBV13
TGTGCCAGCAGCCGAACCGGGACAGACAATGAGCAGTTCTTC
CASSRTGTDNEQFF
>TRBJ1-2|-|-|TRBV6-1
TGTGCCAGCATTGGCGGGGCGCGGTCCTATGGCTACACCTTC
CASIGGARSYGYTF
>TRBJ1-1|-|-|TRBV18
TGTGCCAGCTCCATAGGGGCCACTGAAGCTTTCTTT
CASSIGATEAFF
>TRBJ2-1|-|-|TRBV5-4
TGTGCCAGCAGCTCCAGGGGTTTGCCGCTCAGTGAGCAGTTCTTC
CASSSRGLPLSEQFF
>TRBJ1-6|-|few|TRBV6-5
TGTGCCAGCAGTGCAGGGCTCTCCTATAATTCACCCCTCCACTTT
CASSAGLSYNSPLHF
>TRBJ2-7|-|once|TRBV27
TGTGCCAGCAGTTTAGTCAGTTCAGGCGAGCAGTACTTC
CASSLVSSGEQYF
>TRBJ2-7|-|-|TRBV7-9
TGTGCCAGCAGCTTAATTGGCGGGACAGACTACGAGCAGTACTTC
CASSLIGGTDYEQYF
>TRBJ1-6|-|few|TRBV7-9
TGTGCCAGCAGCTCAAACCAGAATTCACCCCTCCACTTT
CASSSNQNSPLHF
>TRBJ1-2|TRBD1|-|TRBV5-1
TGCGCCAGCAGTCAGGACAGGGTCTATGGCTACACCTTC
CASSQDRVYGYTF
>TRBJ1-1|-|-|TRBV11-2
TGTGCCAGCAGCTCACCCCAGGAAAATAGCGAGGCTTTCTTT
CASSSPQENSEAFF
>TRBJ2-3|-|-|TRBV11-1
TGTGCCAGCAGCCCCTACATGGGAGCGAGCACAGATACGCAGTATTTT
CASSPYMGASTDTQYF
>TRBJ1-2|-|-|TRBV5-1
TGCGCCAGCAGCTTGGTGTCAGGGGATTTTCCCTATGGCTACACCTTC
CASSLVSGDFPYGYTF
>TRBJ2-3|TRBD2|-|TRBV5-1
TGCGCCAGCAGCTTGTTTCACCTAGCGGGGGGGCGATTAGATACGCAGTATTTT
CASSLFHLAGGRLDTQYF
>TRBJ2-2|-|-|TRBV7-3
TGTGCCAGCAGCTCATATGTCGTGCAGACCGGGGAGCTGTTTTTT
CASSSYVVQTGELFF
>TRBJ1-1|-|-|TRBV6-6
TGTGCCAGCAGCGAAGAAGGGGACACTGAAGCTTTCTTT
CASSEEGDTEAFF
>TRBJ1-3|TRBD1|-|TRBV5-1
TGCGCCAGCAGCTCAGGGGGGACAGGGGCTGGAAACACCATATATTTT
CASSSGGTGAGNTIYF
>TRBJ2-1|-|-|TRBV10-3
TGTGCCAACGGAAAAACAGGGAGCTCCTACAATGAGCAGTTCTTC
CANGKTGSSYNEQFF
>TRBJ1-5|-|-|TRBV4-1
TGCGCCAGCAGCCGTCAGGGGAGCAATCAGCCCCAGCATTTT
CASSRQGSNQPQHF
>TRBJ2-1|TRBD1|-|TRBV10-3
TGTGCCATCATGAGGACAGGGGATTCGGATGAGCAGTTCTTC
CAIMRTGDSDEQFF